Sequencing of this T cell receptor beta chain was carried out in a study of blood T cells in healthy people across ages. Study results and caveats: PBMCs that were unsorted prevented a conclusive naive versus antigen-experienced comparison.

Details on this clonotype: The antigen remains undetermined.

The CDR3 is made up of 14 amino acids. V was pared by 5 bases and J by 13 bases, with 16 bases of the junction left unmatched. Germline V gene lookup returns CDR1 SQVTM and CDR2 ANQGSEA. Each sample had at least 6 million PBMCs isolated. The authors ran a second PCR of about 6 to 12 cycles using a sample-barcoded 5' primer and a J-beta primer mix. The study obtained at least 3 million CDR3-containing paired-end reads from every sample. TCRdb analysed the 5' RACE reads with MiXCR anew, one entry per CDR3 protein. The sample shows roughly 1,300,000 distinct CDR3 sequences, approximately 59% of them seen only once.

This receptor was taken from a man younger than 35 in good health. J is TRBJ2-4 and V is TRBV29-1; TRBD1 matches 8 bases. Material: blood. Here the CDR3 DNA reads TGCAGCGTTTGCCGGGACAGGCTATCCAAGGAGCAGTACTTC. The encoded protein is CSVCRDRLSKEQYF.